The sequence of this TCR beta chain was determined in a study of CD8 T cells in ankylosing spondylitis. With respect to this clonotype: Its antigen remains unidentified.

The CDR3 length is 15 residues. The V and J ends lost 2 bases and 0 bases, in that order; junction bases with no gene match: 4. Germline CDR1 and CDR2: GTSNPN and SVGIG (reference sequence). Study-wide findings and caveats: Reported data indicate significant enrichment of disease-linked clones within matched ankylosing spondylitis synovial fluid.

TCRdb fed the 5' RACE reads into MiXCR, producing one record per CDR3 protein. Altogether 200,000 to 300,000 distinct CDR3 sequences are present, roughly a tenth being singletons, with the ten largest covering around 3%. This chain joins TRBV30 and TRBJ1-5; 7 bases map to TRBD1. This receptor was identified in a male donor with ankylosing spondylitis or in good health (not recorded which). The material sequenced was blood, either unsorted or a sorted T cell fraction (not recorded which). The CDR3 is CAWSPDRYSNQPQHF. CDR3 nucleotide sequence: TGTGCCTGGAGTCCGGACAGGTATAGCAATCAGCCCCAGCATTTT.